Each of the 8 T cell receptor beta chains below was sequenced from the same sample in a study of cytomegalovirus exposure and HLA in healthy donors. Primers: 60 Vbeta forward and 13 Jbeta reverse. Some clones are missing from TCRdb's copy, which holds only in-frame ones; the method was immunoSEQ multiplex PCR. The sample lists 180,000 or so clones, almost 80% occurring once. Sequencing was performed on PBMCs. The receptors here all came from a man between 50 and 59 years old in good health and CMV-seropositive.

V usage is TRBV6-5 and J usage is TRBJ1-2; 10 bases match TRBD1. The germline V gene encodes CDR1 MNHEY and CDR2 SVGAGI. The junction had 9 bases not matched to a gene; V was cut back by 5 bases and J by 6 bases. This CDR3 region has 15 residues. The CDR3 here is CASSVRQGASDGYTF. CDR3 coding DNA: TGTGCCAGCAGTGTCCGACAGGGGGCCTCGGATGGCTACACCTTC.

V usage is TRBV7-2 and J usage is TRBJ2-7, with D maybe TRBD2 (5 bases). The CDR3 consists of 14 residues. Trimming took 5 bases from V and 1 from J, leaving 12 bases between them. Per germline, CDR1 SGHTA and CDR2 FQGNSA. The CDR3 here is CASSPRAVSYEQYF. Written as DNA, the CDR3 is TGTGCCAGCAGCCCGCGGGCAGTGTCCTACGAGCAGTACTTC.

V gene TRBV11-2 combines with J gene TRBJ2-7; the D gene is possibly TRBD1 (5 bases). Germline V lookup: CDR1 SGHAT, CDR2 FQNNGV. Trimming shortened V by 4 bases and J by 3 bases, and 16 bases separated the two germline ends. This CDR3 is 15 amino acids long. This CDR3 reads CASSWGPSTFYEQYV. In DNA, the CDR3 is TGTGCCAGCAGCTGGGGCCCTAGTACCTTCTACGAGCAGTACGTC.

DNA of the CDR3: TGTGCCAGCAGTGAAATTGACAGGGTAACTTACAATGAGCAGTTCTTC. It specifies CASSEIDRVTYNEQFF. V usage is TRBV2 and J usage is TRBJ2-1, with 7 bases aligning to TRBD1. This CDR3 has 16 amino acids. V lost 2 bases to trimming and J lost 4 bases; unmatched junction nucleotides: 8. Germline loops: CDR1 SNHLY, CDR2 FYNNEI.

This clone was found once. The chain employs TRBV5-6 and TRBJ2-3; a possible D gene is TRBD2 (6 bases). The CDR3 is 17 amino acids. Trimming took 0 bases from V and 3 from J, leaving 17 bases between them. Germline V gene lookup returns CDR1 SGHDT and CDR2 YYEEEE. The CDR3 region has the DNA TGTGCCAGCAGCTTGGTAACTAGCATCGCCTTTACAGATACGCAGTATTTT. Its protein is CASSLVTSIAFTDTQYF.

This chain connects TRBV5-6 to TRBJ2-7, with a possible D match to TRBD2 (6 bases). The CDR3 contains 14 residues. V gave up 0 bases and J gave up 4 bases, with 11 bases separating them. Germline CDR1 is SGHDT and CDR2 is YYEEEE. As DNA, the CDR3 is TGTGCCAGCAGCTTGGGCGGGAACTTATACGAGCAGTACGTC. Its protein is CASSLGGNLYEQYV.

The genes are TRBV19 and TRBJ1-1, with 8 bases aligning to TRBD1. The CDR3 covers 14 residues. The V gene's germline CDR1 is LNHDA and CDR2 SQIVND (reference sequence). Germline trimming cut 6 bases from V and 7 bases from J; bases unmatched to any gene: 10. For the CDR3, the DNA is TGTGCCAGTAGCTCAAGACAGGGGACCTTTGAAGCTTTCTTT. Protein: CASSSRQGTFEAFF.

The count of this clone is one. V gene TRBV5-6 combines with J gene TRBJ1-2; D is perhaps TRBD1 (5 bases). The CDR3 consists of 12 residues. Germline CDR1 reads SGHDT; CDR2 reads YYEEEE. The V end lost 4 bases, the J end lost 13 bases, and 17 bases lay between the germline ends. CDR3 DNA: TGTGCCAGCAGCCTCCCGGAGGGGCAGGGCACCTTC. The encoded protein is CASSLPEGQGTF.